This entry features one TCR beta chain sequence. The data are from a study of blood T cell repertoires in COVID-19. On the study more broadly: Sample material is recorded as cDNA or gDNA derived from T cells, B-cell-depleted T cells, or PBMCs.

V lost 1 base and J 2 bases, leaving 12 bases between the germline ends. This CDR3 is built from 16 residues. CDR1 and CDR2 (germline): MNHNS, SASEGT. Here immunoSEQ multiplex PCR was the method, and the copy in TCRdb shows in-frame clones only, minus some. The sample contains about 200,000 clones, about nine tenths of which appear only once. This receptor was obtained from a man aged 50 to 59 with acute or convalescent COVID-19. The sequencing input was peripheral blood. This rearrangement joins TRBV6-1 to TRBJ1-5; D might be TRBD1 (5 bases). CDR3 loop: CASSEVMGLGNQPQHF. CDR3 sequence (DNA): TGTGCCAGCAGTGAAGTGATGGGACTCGGCAATCAGCCCCAGCATTTT.